This entry lists 22 T cell receptor beta chains sequenced from one sample in a study of T-cell memory formation after mild COVID-19. TCRdb redid the calling of the 5' RACE reads with MiXCR, one entry per CDR3 protein. The data show 210,000 or so distinct CDR3 sequences, with around 19% seen just once and 2% to 3% held by the top ten. The sample consisted of PBMCs or a T cell subset sorted from them (not recorded which). The receptor set was obtained from an adult woman who had mild COVID-19 (a few samples of this study predate the infection). Cell type and time point are not known.

This chain joins TRBV20-1 and TRBJ1-2; a possible D gene is TRBD1 (6 bases). CDR1 and CDR2 from the germline V gene are DFQATT and SNEGSKA (reference sequence). The CDR3 sequence is 12 residues long. V lost 4 bases and J lost 7, with 13 bases in between. CDR3 DNA: TGCAGTGCTACTAACGGGACAAGTGGCTACACCTTC. It codes for CSATNGTSGYTF.

This clonotype turned up a few times. The chain uses TRBV6-5 and TRBJ1-2; 7 bases line up with TRBD1. V lost 5 bases and J lost 3; bases outside the gene matches: 18. CDR3 length: 18 amino acids. Germline V lookup: CDR1 MNHEY, CDR2 SVGAGI. The CDR3 DNA sequence: TGTGCCAGCAGTAGAACCGGGACAGCAACCTCTGATTACTATGGCTACACCTTC. Its protein is CASSRTGTATSDYYGYTF.

The sample holds one count of this clonotype. The chain uses TRBV20-1 and TRBJ2-3; 8 nucleotides align to TRBD2. Germline V gene lookup returns CDR1 DFQATT and CDR2 SNEGSKA (reference sequence). The ends lost 5 bases at V and 0 bases at J; junction bases unmatched: 7. The CDR3 has 15 amino acids. CDR3 loop: CSASLADYSTDTQYF. The CDR3 DNA reads TGCAGTGCTTCACTAGCGGACTATAGCACAGATACGCAGTATTTT.

This chain links TRBV10-3 with TRBJ2-7; a weak D match, TRBD2 (6 bases). Trimming removed 4 bases from V and 7 bases from J, with 14 bases in between. Germline CDR1 is ENHRY and CDR2 is SYGVKD. The CDR3 runs to 13 residues. The CDR3 sequence: CAISGVGGHEQYF. For the CDR3, the DNA is TGTGCCATCAGTGGTGTCGGAGGGCATGAGCAGTACTTC.

This clonotype was seen more than once but under ten times. The J gene is TRBJ2-2, the V gene TRBV19; 7 nucleotides line up with TRBD1. CDR1 and CDR2 (germline): LNHDA, SQIVND (reference sequence). This CDR3 spans 15 amino acids. V shed 6 bases, J shed 6 bases, and the junction held 10 bases outside the gene matches. Here the CDR3 reads CASSQKYQGAGELFF. Written as DNA, the CDR3 is TGTGCCAGTAGCCAAAAATACCAGGGGGCCGGGGAGCTGTTTTTT. The full variable domain, completed using reference TRBV19 and TRBJ2-2, is DGGITQSPKYLFRKEGQNVTLSCEQNLNHDAMYWYRQDPGQGLRLIYYSQIVNDFQKGDIAEGYSVSREKKESFPLTVTSAQKNPTAFYLCASSQKYQGAGELFFGEGSRLTVL.

This clonotype was seen more than once but under ten times. V usage is TRBV30 and J usage is TRBJ2-7, with D hard to call. Germline V gives CDR1 GTSNPN, CDR2 SVGIG (reference sequence). CDR3 length: 17 residues. Trimming pared 3 bases from V and 2 bases from J, leaving 23 bases between. CDR3 loop: CAWSPRRSPRMPYEQYF. CDR3 bases: TGTGCCTGGAGCCCAAGACGAAGCCCGAGAATGCCCTACGAGCAGTACTTC.

In this sample, this clonotype turned up a few times. This chain uses TRBV3-1 with TRBJ2-4; D unclear. V shed 1 base and J shed 1 base, with 14 bases lying between them. This CDR3 contains 17 residues. The germline CDR1 and CDR2 sequences are LGHDT and YNNKEL (reference sequence). In DNA form, the CDR3 reads TGTGCCAGCAGCCAAGTCAGCCTTCACGGGGCCAAAAACATTCAGTACTTC. Translating it yields CASSQVSLHGAKNIQYF.

The rearrangement joins TRBV30 to TRBJ1-2; tentative D call: TRBD1 (5 bases). The ends were cut back, 0 bases at V and 3 bases at J, with 14 bases in the middle. The CDR3 spans 15 residues. The germline V gene has CDR1 GTSNPN and CDR2 SVGIG (reference sequence). Here the CDR3 reads CAWSVLGAGDYGYTF. In DNA form, the CDR3 reads TGTGCCTGGAGTGTACTCGGGGCTGGGGACTATGGCTACACCTTC.

V usage is TRBV6-5 and J usage is TRBJ1-4; 8 nucleotides agree with TRBD1. V shed 6 bases and J 3 bases; nucleotides not matched to a gene: 3. The CDR3 loop spans 14 amino acids. The germline CDR1 and CDR2 sequences are MNHEY and SVGAGI. The CDR3 DNA reads TGTGCCAGCAGCCGGACAGGGCCTAATGAAAAACTGTTTTTT. Protein: CASSRTGPNEKLFF.

This clonotype occurred a few times. The genes are TRBV27 and TRBJ2-7; no reliable D call. V shed 4 bases and J shed 0 bases, with 13 bases lying between them. This CDR3 contains 15 residues. The V gene's germline CDR1 is MNHEY and CDR2 SMNVEV (reference sequence). CDR3 loop: CASSWKAESSYEQYF. CDR3 in DNA: TGTGCCAGCAGTTGGAAAGCCGAGAGCTCCTACGAGCAGTACTTC.

This clonotype was detected only a few times. The gene calls are TRBV6-2 or TRBV6-3 and TRBJ2-1; 10 nucleotides line up with TRBD2. The V segment lost 7 bases and the J segment 7 bases; nucleotides outside the gene matches: 7. The V gene's germline CDR1 is MNHEY and CDR2 SVGEGT. The CDR3 is made up of 14 amino acids. CDR3 loop: CASIQAGGLNEQFF. CDR3 in DNA: TGTGCCAGCATCCAAGCGGGAGGGCTAAATGAGCAGTTCTTC.

In this sample, this clonotype turned up a few times. The CDR3 DNA reads as TGTGCCAGCTCAGGTCAAGGGGTCAATGAGCAGTTCTTC. This sequence encodes CASSGQGVNEQFF. This rearrangement joins TRBV18 to TRBJ2-1, with a tentative D call TRBD1 (5 bases). Trimming removed 5 bases from V and 6 bases from J, with 11 bases in between. The CDR3 runs 13 residues. In germline, CDR1 is KGHSH, CDR2 LQKENI.

This clonotype has just a few counts. The chain uses TRBV18 and TRBJ1-3; no definite D call. Germline lookup yields CDR1 KGHSH and CDR2 LQKENI. This CDR3 contains 15 residues. Trimming took 2 bases from V and 3 from J, leaving 11 bases between them. Here the CDR3 reads CASSPSYGGGNTIYF. The CDR3 nucleotides are TGTGCCAGCTCACCATCTTATGGAGGTGGAAACACCATATATTTT.

This clonotype occurred many times. V usage is TRBV7-2 and J usage is TRBJ2-5; D may match TRBD1 or TRBD2 (6 bases each). The CDR3 is 15 residues long. V gave up 3 bases and J gave up 5 bases, with 16 bases separating them. The germline V gene encodes CDR1 SGHTA and CDR2 FQGNSA. The CDR3 DNA reads as TGTGCCAGCAGCTTGAAGGGGGGCCGGTGGGAGACCCAGTACTTC. This codes for CASSLKGGRWETQYF.

This rearrangement joins TRBV12-3 or TRBV12-4 to TRBJ2-1; no firm D call. This CDR3 is 20 amino acids long. V lost 2 bases and J lost 6, with 29 bases in between. The CDR3 spells CASSLRAHQIPRSRSNEQFF. Here the CDR3 DNA reads TGTGCCAGCAGTTTAAGGGCCCACCAGATTCCCCGAAGTCGGTCCAATGAGCAGTTCTTC.

This sequence joins TRBV6-6 and TRBJ2-5; 15 bases match TRBD2. V dropped 5 bases and J dropped 4; count of bases not matched to a gene: 5. Germline V gene lookup returns CDR1 MNHNY and CDR2 SVGAGI (reference sequence). The CDR3 loop spans 16 amino acids. CDR3: CASSRTSGGVAETQYF. CDR3 sequence (DNA): TGTGCCAGCAGTCGGACTAGCGGGGGGGTGGCAGAGACCCAGTACTTC.

In this sample, this clonotype turned up a few times. CDR3 protein: CASSARPVITGELFF. In nucleotides, the CDR3 is TGCGCCAGCAGCGCTCGACCCGTGATTACCGGGGAGCTGTTTTTT. This chain joins TRBV5-1 and TRBJ2-2; D is ambiguous. Germline V lookup: CDR1 SGHRS, CDR2 YFSETQ. Trimming pared 4 bases from V and 5 bases from J, leaving 15 bases between. This CDR3 contains 15 residues. The variable domain in full, with the rest retrieved from reference TRBV5-1 and TRBJ2-2, is KAGVTQTPRYLIKTRGQQVTLSCSPISGHRSVSWYQQTPGQGLQFLFEYFSETQRNKGNFPGRFSGRQFSNSRSEMNVSTLELGDSALYLCASSARPVITGELFFGEGSRLTVL.

The chain combines TRBV29-1 with TRBJ1-1; tentatively, D is TRBD1 (6 bases). This CDR3 spans 12 amino acids. Germline CDR1 SQVTM, CDR2 ANQGSEA. Trimming took 6 bases from V and 5 from J, leaving 13 bases between them. CDR3 sequence reads: CSVLTGLTEAFF. The DNA for the CDR3 is TGCAGCGTGCTTACAGGGCTTACTGAAGCTTTCTTT.

This clonotype was counted between two and nine times. This chain links TRBV29-1 with TRBJ2-7; D is possibly TRBD1 or TRBD2 (6 bases each). V gave up 7 bases and J gave up 4 bases, with 17 bases separating them. CDR1 SQVTM and CDR2 ANQGSEA come from the germline V gene. This CDR3 has 13 amino acids. In DNA form, the CDR3 reads TGCAGCGCCAGACAGGCGGGAAGGTACGAGCAGTACTTC. This codes for CSARQAGRYEQYF.

Of note for this clonotype: The junction shows a germline mismatch at one end, possibly a read error. This sequence joins TRBV9 and TRBJ1-1; unclear D gene. The CDR3 totals 13 residues. Germline CDR1 SGDLS, CDR2 YYNGEE. The CDR3 is CASSVTGYTESFF. The CDR3 DNA sequence: TGTGCCAGCAGCGTAACGGGGTACACTGAATCTTTCTTT.

This clonotype was observed many times. V usage is TRBV5-1 and J usage is TRBJ2-1; no reliable D call. This CDR3 region has 14 residues. V gave up 0 bases and J gave up 1 base, with 5 bases separating them. Germline CDR1 and CDR2: SGHRS and YFSETQ. CDR3 nucleotides: TGCGCCAGCAGCTTGGACAGTTCCTACAATGAGCAGTTCTTC. Translation: CASSLDSSYNEQFF.

This clonotype was found many times. This chain connects TRBV27 to TRBJ1-5; tentative D call: TRBD1 (5 bases). Trimming pared 5 bases from V and 4 bases from J, leaving 15 bases between. The CDR3 is 15 residues long. Germline CDR1 MNHEY, CDR2 SMNVEV (reference sequence). The CDR3 is CASSPVDSRNQPQHF. The CDR3 bases are TGTGCCAGCAGTCCCGTAGACAGTCGGAATCAGCCCCAGCATTTT.